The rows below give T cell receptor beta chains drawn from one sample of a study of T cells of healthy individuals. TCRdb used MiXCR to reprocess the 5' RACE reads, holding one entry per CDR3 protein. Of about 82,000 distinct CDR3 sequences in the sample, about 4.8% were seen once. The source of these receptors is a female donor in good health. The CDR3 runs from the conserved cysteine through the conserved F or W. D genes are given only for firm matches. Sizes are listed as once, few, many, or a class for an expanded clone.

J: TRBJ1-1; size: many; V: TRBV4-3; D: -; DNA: TGCGCCAGCAGGCTTGGGACTCAAGCTAACACTGAAGCTTTCTTT; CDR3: CASRLGTQANTEAFF
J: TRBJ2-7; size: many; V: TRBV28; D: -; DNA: TGTGCCAGCAGTCCCGCGACTAGTTCCTACGAGCAGTACTTC; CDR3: CASSPATSSYEQYF
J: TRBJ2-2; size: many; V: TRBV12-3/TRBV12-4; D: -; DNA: TGTGCCAGCAGTTTACAGGGGAACACCGGGGAGCTGTTTTTT; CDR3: CASSLQGNTGELFF
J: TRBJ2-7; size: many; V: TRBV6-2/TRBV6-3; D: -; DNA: TGTGCCAGTCGGATGCTGGGGGTATGGGAGCAGTACTTC; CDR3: CASRMLGVWEQYF
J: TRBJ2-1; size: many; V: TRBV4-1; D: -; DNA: TGCGCCAGCAGCCAGGGCCCGTATCGGGAGAAAAACAATGAGCAGTTCTTC; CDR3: CASSQGPYREKNNEQFF
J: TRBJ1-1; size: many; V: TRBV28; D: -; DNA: TGTGCCAGCAGTTTTTTCGAAAGATTAGCAACTGAAGCTTTCTTT; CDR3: CASSFFERLATEAFF
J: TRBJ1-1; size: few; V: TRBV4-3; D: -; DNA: TGCGCCAGCAGTTGGGGATGGGGAACTGAAGCTTTCTTT; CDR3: CASSWGWGTEAFF
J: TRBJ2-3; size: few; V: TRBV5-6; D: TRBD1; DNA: TGTGCCAGCAGCCAGGACAGGGGGCTCCGATCCACAGATACGCAGTATTTT; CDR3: CASSQDRGLRSTDTQYF
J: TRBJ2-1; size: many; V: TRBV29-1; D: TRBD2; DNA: TGCAGCGTTGAGGGGGGGGGAAAGCGGGAGTTTGAGCAGTTCTTC; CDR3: CSVEGGGKREFEQFF
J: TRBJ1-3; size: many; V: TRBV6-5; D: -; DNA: TGTGCCAGCAGTCGGACCAGGGGCACTGGAAACACCATATATTTT; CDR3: CASSRTRGTGNTIYF
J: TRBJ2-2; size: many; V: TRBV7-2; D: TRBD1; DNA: TGTGCCAGCAGCCGTGACAGGGCGAACACCGGGGAGCTGTTTTTT; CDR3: CASSRDRANTGELFF
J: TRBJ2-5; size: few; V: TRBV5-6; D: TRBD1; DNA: TGTGCCTTCCAGACGACAGGGTCAATGGAGACCCAGTACTTC; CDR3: CAFQTTGSMETQYF
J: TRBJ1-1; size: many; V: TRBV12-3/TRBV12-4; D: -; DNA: TGTGCCAGCAGTCCCCTCCGAGCCGAAATGAACACTGAAGCTTTCTTT; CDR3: CASSPLRAEMNTEAFF
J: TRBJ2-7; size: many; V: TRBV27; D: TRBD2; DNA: TGTGCCAGCAGGGGACTAGCGGGAGTCTGGGAGCAGTACTTC; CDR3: CASRGLAGVWEQYF
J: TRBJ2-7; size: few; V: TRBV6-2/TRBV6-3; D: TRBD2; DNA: TGTGCCAGCAGTCGACCGGGGAGCGGGAGATCCTACGAGCAGTACTTC; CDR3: CASSRPGSGRSYEQYF
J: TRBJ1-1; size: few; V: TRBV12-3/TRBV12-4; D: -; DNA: TGTGCCAGCAGTTCGTGGCCCGCAGGAGCTTTCTTT; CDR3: CASSSWPAGAFF